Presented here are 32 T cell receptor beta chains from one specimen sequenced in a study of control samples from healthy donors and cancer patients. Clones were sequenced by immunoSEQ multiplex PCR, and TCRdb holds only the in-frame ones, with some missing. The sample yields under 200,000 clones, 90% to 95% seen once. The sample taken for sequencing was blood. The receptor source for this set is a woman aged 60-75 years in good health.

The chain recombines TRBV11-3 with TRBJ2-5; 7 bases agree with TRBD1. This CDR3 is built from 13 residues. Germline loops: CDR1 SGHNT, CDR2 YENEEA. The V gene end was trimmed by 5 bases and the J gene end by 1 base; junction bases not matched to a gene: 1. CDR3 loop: CASSRQGQETQYF. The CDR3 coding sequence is TGTGCCAGCAGCCGACAGGGCCAAGAGACCCAGTACTTC.

The CDR3: CASSIDQGGYEPEAFF. DNA of the CDR3: TGTGCCAGCAGCATCGACCAGGGGGGGTATGAGCCTGAAGCTTTCTTT. The chain is built from TRBV7-2 and TRBJ1-1, with 7 bases identical to TRBD1. Trimming at V came to 5 bases and at J to 6 bases, leaving 15 bases not matched to a gene. Per the germline V gene, CDR1 is SGHTA and CDR2 is FQGNSA. This CDR3 contains 16 residues.

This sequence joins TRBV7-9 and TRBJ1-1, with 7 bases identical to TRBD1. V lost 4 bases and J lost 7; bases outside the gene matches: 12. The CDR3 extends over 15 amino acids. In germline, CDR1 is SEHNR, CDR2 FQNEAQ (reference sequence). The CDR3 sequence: CASSWKDFSGGEAFF. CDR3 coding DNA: TGTGCCAGCAGCTGGAAGGACTTTTCAGGGGGTGAAGCTTTCTTT.

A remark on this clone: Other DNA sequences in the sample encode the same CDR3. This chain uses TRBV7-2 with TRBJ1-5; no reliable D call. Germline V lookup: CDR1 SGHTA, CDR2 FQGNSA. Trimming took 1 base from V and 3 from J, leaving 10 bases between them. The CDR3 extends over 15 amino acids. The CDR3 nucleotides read TGTGCCAGCAGCTTAGTGGCAGGACTCAATCAGCCCCAGCATTTT. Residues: CASSLVAGLNQPQHF. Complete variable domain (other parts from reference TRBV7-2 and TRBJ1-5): GAGVSQSPSNKVTEKGKDVELRCDPISGHTALYWYRQSLGQGLEFLIYFQGNSAPDKSGLPSDRFSAERTGGSVSTLTIQRTQQEDSAVYLCASSLVAGLNQPQHFGDGTRLSIL.

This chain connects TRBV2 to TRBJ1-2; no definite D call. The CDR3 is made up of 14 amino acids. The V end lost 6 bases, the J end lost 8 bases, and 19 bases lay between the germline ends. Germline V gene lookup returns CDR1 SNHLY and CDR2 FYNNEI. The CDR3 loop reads CASRRDTMIYGYTF. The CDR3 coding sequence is TGTGCCAGCAGACGAGACACCATGATTTACGGCTACACCTTC. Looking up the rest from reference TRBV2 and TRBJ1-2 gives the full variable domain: EPEVTQTPSHQVTQMGQEVILRCVPISNHLYFYWYRQILGQKVEFLVSFYNNEISEKSEIFDDQFSVERPDGSNFTLKIRSTKLEDSAMYFCASRRDTMIYGYTFGSGTRLTVV.

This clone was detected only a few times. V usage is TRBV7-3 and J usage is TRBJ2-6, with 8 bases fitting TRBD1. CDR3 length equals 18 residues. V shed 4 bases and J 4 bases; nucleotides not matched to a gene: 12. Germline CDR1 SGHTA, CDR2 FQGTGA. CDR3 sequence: CASSSRQGRLPGANVLTF. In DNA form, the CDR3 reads TGTGCCAGCAGCTCGCGACAGGGGCGCCTCCCAGGGGCCAACGTCCTGACTTTC.

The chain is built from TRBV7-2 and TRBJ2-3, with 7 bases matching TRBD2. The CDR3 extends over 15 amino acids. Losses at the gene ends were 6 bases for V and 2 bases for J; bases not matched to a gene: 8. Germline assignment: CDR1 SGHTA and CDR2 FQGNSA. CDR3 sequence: CASRNGLGHTDTQYF. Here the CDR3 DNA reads TGTGCCAGCAGAAACGGACTAGGCCACACAGATACGCAGTATTTT.

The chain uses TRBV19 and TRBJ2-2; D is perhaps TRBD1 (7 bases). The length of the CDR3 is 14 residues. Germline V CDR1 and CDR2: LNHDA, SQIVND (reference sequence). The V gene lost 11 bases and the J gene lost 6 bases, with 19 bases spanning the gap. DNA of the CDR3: TGTGCCTCGACCCCCCCCAGGGGGGCCGGGGAGCTGTTTTTT. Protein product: CASTPPRGAGELFF. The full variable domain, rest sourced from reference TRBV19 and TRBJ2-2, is DGGITQSPKYLFRKEGQNVTLSCEQNLNHDAMYWYRQDPGQGLRLIYYSQIVNDFQKGDIAEGYSVSREKKESFPLTVTSAQKNPTAFYLCASTPPRGAGELFFGEGSRLTVL.

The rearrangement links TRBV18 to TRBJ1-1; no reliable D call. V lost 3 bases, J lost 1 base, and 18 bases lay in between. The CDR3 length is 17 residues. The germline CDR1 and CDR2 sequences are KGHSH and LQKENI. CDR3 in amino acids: CASSPASGIFENTEAFF. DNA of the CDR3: TGTGCCAGCTCACCCGCGTCTGGGATCTTTGAGAACACTGAAGCTTTCTTT.

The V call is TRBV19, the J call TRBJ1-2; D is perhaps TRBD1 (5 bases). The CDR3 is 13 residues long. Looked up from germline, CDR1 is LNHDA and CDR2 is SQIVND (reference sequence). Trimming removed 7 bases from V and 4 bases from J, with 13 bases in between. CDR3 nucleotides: TGTGCCAGTACTCCTGACAGTCCCTATGGCTACACCTTC. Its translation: CASTPDSPYGYTF.

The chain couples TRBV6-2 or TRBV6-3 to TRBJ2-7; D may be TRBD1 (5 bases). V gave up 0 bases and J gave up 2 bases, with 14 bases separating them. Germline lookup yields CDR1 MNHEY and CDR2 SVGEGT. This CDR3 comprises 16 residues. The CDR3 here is CASSYSVGHQTYEQYF. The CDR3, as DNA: TGTGCCAGCAGTTACTCGGTGGGGCATCAAACCTACGAGCAGTACTTC.

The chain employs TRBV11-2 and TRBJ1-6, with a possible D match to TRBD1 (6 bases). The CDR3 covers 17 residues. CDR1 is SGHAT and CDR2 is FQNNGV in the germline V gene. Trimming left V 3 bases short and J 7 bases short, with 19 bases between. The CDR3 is CASSFGSSGHWNSPLHF. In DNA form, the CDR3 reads TGTGCCAGCAGCTTCGGCTCCTCGGGACATTGGAATTCACCCCTCCACTTT.

The CDR3 here is CASANKITGAREQFF. CDR3 DNA: TGCGCCAGCGCTAATAAAATTACAGGGGCCAGAGAGCAGTTCTTC. The V call is TRBV10-1, the J call TRBJ2-1; 7 nucleotides match TRBD1. Germline CDR1 reads WNHNN; CDR2 reads SYGVQD (reference sequence). Germline trimming cut 8 bases from V and 10 bases from J; bases unmatched to any gene: 17. CDR3 length equals 15 residues.

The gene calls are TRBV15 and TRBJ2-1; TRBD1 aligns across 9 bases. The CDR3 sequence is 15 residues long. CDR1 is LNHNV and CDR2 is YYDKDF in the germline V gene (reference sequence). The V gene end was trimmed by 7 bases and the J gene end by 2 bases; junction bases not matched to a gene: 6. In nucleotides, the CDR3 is TGTGCCACCAACTCCGGACAGGGGACCTACAATGAGCAGTTCTTC. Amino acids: CATNSGQGTYNEQFF.

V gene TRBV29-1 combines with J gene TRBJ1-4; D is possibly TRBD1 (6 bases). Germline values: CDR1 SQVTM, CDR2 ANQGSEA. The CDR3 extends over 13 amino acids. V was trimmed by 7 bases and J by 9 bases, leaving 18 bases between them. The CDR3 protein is CSAEGESGKKLFF. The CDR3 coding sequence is TGCAGCGCAGAGGGGGAGTCGGGGAAAAAACTGTTTTTT. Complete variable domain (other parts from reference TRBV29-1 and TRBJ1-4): SAVISQKPSRDICQRGTSLTIQCQVDSQVTMMFWYRQQPGQSLTLIATANQGSEATYESGFVIDKFPISRPNLTFSTLTVSNMSPEDSSIYLCSAEGESGKKLFFGSGTQLSVL.

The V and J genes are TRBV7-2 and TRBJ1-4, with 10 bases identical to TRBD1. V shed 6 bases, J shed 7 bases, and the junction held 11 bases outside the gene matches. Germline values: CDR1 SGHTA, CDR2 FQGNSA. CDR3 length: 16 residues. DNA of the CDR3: TGTGCCAGCAGAGGGGAGTGGGGACAGGGGAGTGAAAAACTGTTTTTT. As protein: CASRGEWGQGSEKLFF.

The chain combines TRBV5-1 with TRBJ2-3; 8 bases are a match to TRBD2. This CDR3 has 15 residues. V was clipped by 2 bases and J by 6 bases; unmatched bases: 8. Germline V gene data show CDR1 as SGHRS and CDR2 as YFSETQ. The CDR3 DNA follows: TGCGCCAGCAGCTTTGTCGGTAGCGGGGCCGATACGCAGTATTTT. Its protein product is CASSFVGSGADTQYF.

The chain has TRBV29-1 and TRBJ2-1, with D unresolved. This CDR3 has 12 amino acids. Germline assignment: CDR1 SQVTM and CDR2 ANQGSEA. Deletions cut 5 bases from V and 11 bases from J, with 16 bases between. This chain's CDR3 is CSVQPPSDQQFF. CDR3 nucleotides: TGCAGCGTTCAACCCCCCAGCGACCAGCAGTTCTTC.

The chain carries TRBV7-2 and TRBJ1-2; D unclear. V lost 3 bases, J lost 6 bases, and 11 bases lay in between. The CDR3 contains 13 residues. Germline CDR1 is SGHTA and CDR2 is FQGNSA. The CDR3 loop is CASSLGSGNGYTF. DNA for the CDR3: TGTGCCAGCAGCTTGGGTTCGGGGAATGGCTACACCTTC.

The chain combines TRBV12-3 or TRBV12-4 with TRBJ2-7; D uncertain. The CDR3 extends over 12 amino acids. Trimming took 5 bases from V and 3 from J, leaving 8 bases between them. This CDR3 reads CASSRNGYEQYF. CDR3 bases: TGTGCCAGCAGTCGTAACGGCTACGAGCAGTACTTC.

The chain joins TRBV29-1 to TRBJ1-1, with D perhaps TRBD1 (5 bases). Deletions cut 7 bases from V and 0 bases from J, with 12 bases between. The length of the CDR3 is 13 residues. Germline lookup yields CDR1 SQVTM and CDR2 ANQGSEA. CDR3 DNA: TGCAGCGAAGGAGACAGACTGAACACTGAAGCTTTCTTT. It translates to CSEGDRLNTEAFF.

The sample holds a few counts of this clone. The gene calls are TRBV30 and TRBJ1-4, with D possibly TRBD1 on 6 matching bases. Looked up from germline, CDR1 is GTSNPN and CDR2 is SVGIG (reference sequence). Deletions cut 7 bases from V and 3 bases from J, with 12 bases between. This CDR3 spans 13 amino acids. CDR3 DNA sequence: TGTGCCTCTCGAGGACAGCCTAATGAAAAACTGTTTTTT. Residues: CASRGQPNEKLFF.

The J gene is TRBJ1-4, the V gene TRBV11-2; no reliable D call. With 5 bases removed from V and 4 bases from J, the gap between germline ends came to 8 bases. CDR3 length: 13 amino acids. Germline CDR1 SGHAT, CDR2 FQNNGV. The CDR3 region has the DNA TGTGCCAGCAGCCGAGGCCTTAATGAAAAACTGTTTTTT. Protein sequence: CASSRGLNEKLFF.

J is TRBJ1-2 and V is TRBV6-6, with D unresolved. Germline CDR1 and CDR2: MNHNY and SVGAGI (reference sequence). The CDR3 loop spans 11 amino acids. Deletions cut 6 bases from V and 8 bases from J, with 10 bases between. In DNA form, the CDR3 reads TGTGCCAGCAGGTCAGCCGCGGGCTACACCTTC. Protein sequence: CASRSAAGYTF.

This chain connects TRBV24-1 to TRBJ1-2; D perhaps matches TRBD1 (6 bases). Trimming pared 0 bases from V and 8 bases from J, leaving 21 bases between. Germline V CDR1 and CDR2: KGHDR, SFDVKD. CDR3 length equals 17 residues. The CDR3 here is CATSDLAFWDTSDGYTF. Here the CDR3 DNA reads TGTGCCACCAGTGATTTGGCGTTTTGGGACACCTCAGACGGCTACACCTTC.

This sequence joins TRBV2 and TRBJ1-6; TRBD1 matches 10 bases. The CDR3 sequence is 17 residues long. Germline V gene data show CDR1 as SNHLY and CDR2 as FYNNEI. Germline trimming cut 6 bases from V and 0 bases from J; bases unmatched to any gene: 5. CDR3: CASRGGQGRSYNSPLHF. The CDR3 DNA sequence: TGTGCCAGCAGAGGGGGACAGGGGCGCTCCTATAATTCACCCCTCCACTTT.

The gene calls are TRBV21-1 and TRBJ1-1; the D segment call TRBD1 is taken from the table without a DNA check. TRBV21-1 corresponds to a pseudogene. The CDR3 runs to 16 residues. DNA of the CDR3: TGTGCCAGCAGCGGTGACAGGGGGCGCGTGAACACTGAAGCTTTCTTT. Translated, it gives CASSGDRGRVNTEAFF.

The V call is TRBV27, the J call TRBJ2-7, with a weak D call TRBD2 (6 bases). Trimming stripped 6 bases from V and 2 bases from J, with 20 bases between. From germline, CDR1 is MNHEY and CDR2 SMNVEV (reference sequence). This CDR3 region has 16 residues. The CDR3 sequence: CASRSSGSQITYEQYF. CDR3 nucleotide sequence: TGTGCCAGCAGAAGTAGCGGAAGCCAAATTACCTACGAGCAGTACTTC.

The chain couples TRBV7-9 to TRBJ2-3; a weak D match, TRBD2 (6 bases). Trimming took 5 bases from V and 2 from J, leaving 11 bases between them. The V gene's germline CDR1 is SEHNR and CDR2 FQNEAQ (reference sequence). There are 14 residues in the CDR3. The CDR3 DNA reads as TGTGCCAGCAGCATCCGCGGGGCCACAGATACGCAGTATTTT. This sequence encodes CASSIRGATDTQYF.

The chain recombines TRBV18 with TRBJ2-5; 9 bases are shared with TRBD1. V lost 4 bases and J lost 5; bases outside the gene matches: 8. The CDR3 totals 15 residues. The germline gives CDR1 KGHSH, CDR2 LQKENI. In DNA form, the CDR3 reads TGTGCCAGCTCACGTGGACAGGGGTCTTTGGAGACCCAGTACTTC. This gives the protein CASSRGQGSLETQYF. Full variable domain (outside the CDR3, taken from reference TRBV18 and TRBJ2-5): NAGVMQNPRHLVRRRGQEARLRCSPMKGHSHVYWYRQLPEEGLKFMVYLQKENIIDESGMPKERFSAEFPKEGPSILRIQQVVRGDSAAYFCASSRGQGSLETQYFGPGTRLLVL.

The CDR3 coding sequence is TGTGCCAGCAGCCCCTTGTATAGCAATCAGCCCCAGCATTTT. Translating gives CASSPLYSNQPQHF. This sequence joins TRBV3-1 (or the pseudogene TRBV3-2) and TRBJ1-5; no firm D call. Trimming shortened V by 4 bases and J by 0 bases, and 7 bases separated the two germline ends. CDR1 LGHDT and CDR2 YNNKEL come from the germline V gene (reference sequence). This CDR3 has 14 amino acids.

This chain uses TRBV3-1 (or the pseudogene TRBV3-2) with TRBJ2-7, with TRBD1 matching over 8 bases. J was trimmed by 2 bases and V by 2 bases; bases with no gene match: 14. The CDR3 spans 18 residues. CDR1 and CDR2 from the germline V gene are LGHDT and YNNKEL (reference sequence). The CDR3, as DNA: TGTGCCAGCAGCCAAAAAGCCGGCGGGCCAGGGGGCCCCTACGAGCAGTACTTC. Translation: CASSQKAGGPGGPYEQYF.